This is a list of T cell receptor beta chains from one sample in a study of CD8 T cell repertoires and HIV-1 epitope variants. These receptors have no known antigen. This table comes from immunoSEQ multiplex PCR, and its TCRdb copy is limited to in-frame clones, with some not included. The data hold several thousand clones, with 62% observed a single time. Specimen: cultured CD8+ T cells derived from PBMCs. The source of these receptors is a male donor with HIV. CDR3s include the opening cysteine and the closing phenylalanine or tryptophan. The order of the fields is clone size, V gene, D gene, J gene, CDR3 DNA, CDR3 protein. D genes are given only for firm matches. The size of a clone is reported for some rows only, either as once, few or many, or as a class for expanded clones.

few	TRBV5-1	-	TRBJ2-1	TGCGCCAGCAGCTTGTCCGAGGAGCAGTTCTTC	CASSLSEEQFF
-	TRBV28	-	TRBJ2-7	TGTGCCAGCAGTAATCTTGCAGGGACGGGAGAGCAGTACTTC	CASSNLAGTGEQYF
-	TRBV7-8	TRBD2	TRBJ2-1	TGTGCCAGCAGCTCTAGCTTCTGGACTAGCGTAAACAATGAGCAGTTCTTC	CASSSSFWTSVNNEQFF
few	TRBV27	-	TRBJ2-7	TGTGCCAGCAGCCCCATCCCAGGCGAGCAGTACTTC	CASSPIPGEQYF
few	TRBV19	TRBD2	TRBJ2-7	TGTGCCAGTAGTATTACCGGGGGGTCTGGAGAGCAGTACTTC	CASSITGGSGEQYF
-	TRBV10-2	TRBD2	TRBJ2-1	TGCGCCAGCAGTGAGTGGGCTAGCGGAGTCTACAATGAGCAGTTCTTC	CASSEWASGVYNEQFF
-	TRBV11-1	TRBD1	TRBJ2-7	TGTGCCAGCAGCACGACAGGGGTTGAGCAGTACTTC	CASSTTGVEQYF
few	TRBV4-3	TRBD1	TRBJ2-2	TGCGCCAGCTCCGGGACAGGGGTTACCGGGGAGCTGTTTTTT	CASSGTGVTGELFF
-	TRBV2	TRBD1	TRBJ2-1	TGTGCCAGCAGTGAACCCAAGGACAGGGTGGTTGGGAATGAGCAGTTCTTC	CASSEPKDRVVGNEQFF
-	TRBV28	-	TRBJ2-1	TGTGCCAGCAGTCCGCTGGGAAATGAGCAGTTCTTC	CASSPLGNEQFF
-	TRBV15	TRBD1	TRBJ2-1	TGTGCCACCAGCAGGGACAGGGACCCTGTCAATGAGCAGTTCTTC	CATSRDRDPVNEQFF
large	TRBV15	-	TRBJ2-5	TGTGCCACCAGCAGAGATCGGAGAGAGACCCAGTACTTC	CATSRDRRETQYF
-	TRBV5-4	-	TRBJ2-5	TGTGCCAGCAGCTCCTTTTTGGGAGGAGAGACCCAGTACTTC	CASSSFLGGETQYF
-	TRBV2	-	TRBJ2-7	TGTGCCAGCAGTTGGGGGGCAAAGTACGAGCAGTACTTC	CASSWGAKYEQYF
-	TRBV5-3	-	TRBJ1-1	TGTGCCAGAAGCTTGGCCGAGGGTTTCTTT	CARSLAEGFF
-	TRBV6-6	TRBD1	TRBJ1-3	TGTGCCAGCAGTCCCTGGGACAGGTCCTCTGGAAACACCATATATTTT	CASSPWDRSSGNTIYF
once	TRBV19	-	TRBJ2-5	TGTGCCAGTAGTAGTATGGACGGAGGGGACCAGTACTTC	CASSSMDGGDQYF
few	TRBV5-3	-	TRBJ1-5	TGTGCCAGAAGTGGGGGCGCGCCCCAGCATTTT	CARSGGAPQHF
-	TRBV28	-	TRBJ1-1	TGTGCCAGCAGTTTGAGCAGGGGAACTGAAGCTTTCTTT	CASSLSRGTEAFF
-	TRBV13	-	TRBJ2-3	TGTGCCAGCAGCTCCCGGGACGGATTCACAGATACGCAGTATTTT	CASSSRDGFTDTQYF
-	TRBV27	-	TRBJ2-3	TGTGCCAGCAGTTTTAGCCCGGGTGGCACAGATACGCAGTATTTT	CASSFSPGGTDTQYF
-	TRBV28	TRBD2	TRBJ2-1	TGTGCCAGCAGTGGGTTCGGCGGGAGCTCCTACAATGAGCAGTTCTTC	CASSGFGGSSYNEQFF
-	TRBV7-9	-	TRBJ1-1	TGTGCCAGCAGCTACCTCCTACAGGTAAACACTGAAGCTTTCTTT	CASSYLLQVNTEAFF
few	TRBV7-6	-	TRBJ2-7	TGTGCCAGCAGCTTACTGGACGGATCCTACGAGCAGTACTTC	CASSLLDGSYEQYF
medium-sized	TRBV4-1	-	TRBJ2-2	TGCGCCAGCAGCCAAGATGGGAACACCGGGGAGCTGTTTTTT	CASSQDGNTGELFF
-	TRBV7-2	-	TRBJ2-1	TGTGCCAGCAGCTTAGGCGGGGAAAATGAGCAGTTCTTC	CASSLGGENEQFF
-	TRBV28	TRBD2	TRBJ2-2	TGTGGTATGAAGCGGGAGGACACCGGGGAGCTGTTTTTT	CGMKREDTGELFF
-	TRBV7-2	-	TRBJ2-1	TGTGCCAGCAGACCCTCGGTAGGCTACAATGAGCAGTTCTTC	CASRPSVGYNEQFF
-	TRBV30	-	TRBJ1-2	-	CAWAPGTGVHTF
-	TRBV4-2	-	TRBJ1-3	TGTGCCAGCAGCCAAGATACAGGGATGTTCTCTGGAAACACCATATATTTT	CASSQDTGMFSGNTIYF
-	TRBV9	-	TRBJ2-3	TGTGCCAGCAGCGTAGGCGGGCGGGGCACAGATACGCAGTATTTT	CASSVGGRGTDTQYF
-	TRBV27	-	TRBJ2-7	TGTGCCAGCACTCCTGGGGGGGACAGCAACTACGAGCAGTACTTC	CASTPGGDSNYEQYF
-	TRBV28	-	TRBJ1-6	TGTGCCAGCAGTTTATACCGGGTCCTTGAACCCTATAATTCACCCCTCCACTTT	CASSLYRVLEPYNSPLHF
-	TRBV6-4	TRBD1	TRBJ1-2	TGTGCCAGCAGTGTCCCCCCCAGGGACAGGGGGCTTGTCTATGGCTACACCTTC	CASSVPPRDRGLVYGYTF
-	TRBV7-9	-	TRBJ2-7	TGTGCCAGCAGCTCCCCCGGCGAGCAGTACTTC	CASSSPGEQYF
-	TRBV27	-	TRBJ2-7	TGTGCCAGCAGTCCCGCCCGAACCTACGAGCAGTACTTC	CASSPARTYEQYF
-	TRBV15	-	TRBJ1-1	TGTGCCACCAGTCTAGGGTCCAACACTGAAGCTTTCTTT	CATSLGSNTEAFF
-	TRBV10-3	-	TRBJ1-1	TGTGCCATCAGTGAGGCGGGAGAAGCTTTCTTT	CAISEAGEAFF
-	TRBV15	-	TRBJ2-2	TGTGCCACCAGTCTGGACACCGGGGAGCTGTTTTTT	CATSLDTGELFF
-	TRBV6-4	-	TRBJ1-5	TGTGCCAGCAAACCCCGGAGGGAGCCCACCCGGCCCCAGCATTTT	CASKPRREPTRPQHF
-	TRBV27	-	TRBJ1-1	TGTGCCAGCAGACCCACAGGTAACCCTGAAGCTTTCTTT	CASRPTGNPEAFF
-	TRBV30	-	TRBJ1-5	TGTGCCTGGGGGACACAATCCAGCAATCAGCCCCAGCATTTT	CAWGTQSSNQPQHF
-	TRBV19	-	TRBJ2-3	TGTGCCACCTCCCCAGGGAGGTCGGATACGCAGTATTTT	CATSPGRSDTQYF
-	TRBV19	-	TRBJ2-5	TGTGCCAGTAGTCCGGACAGAGAAGAGACCCAGTACTTC	CASSPDREETQYF
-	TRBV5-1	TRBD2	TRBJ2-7	TGCGCCAGCAGCGTGAGCGGGGGCACCTACGAGCAGTACTTC	CASSVSGGTYEQYF
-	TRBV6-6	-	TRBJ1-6	TGTGCCAGCAACGGACAGCGCGGTGGTTCACCCCTCCACTTT	CASNGQRGGSPLHF
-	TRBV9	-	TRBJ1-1	TGTGCCAGCAGCCCCCCAGGGCTCGGCACTGAAGCTTTCTTT	CASSPPGLGTEAFF
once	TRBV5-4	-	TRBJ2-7	TGTGCCAGCAGACCTGGGTGGGGGGAAAACGAGCAGTACTTC	CASRPGWGENEQYF
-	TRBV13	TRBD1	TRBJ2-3	TGTGCCAGCAGCTTAAGGGACAGGGCCACAGATACGCAGTATTTT	CASSLRDRATDTQYF
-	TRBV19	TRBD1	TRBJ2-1	TGTGCCAGTGGGAATTCCGGGACAGGAGGGGAACATGAGCAGTTCTTC	CASGNSGTGGEHEQFF
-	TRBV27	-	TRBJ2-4	TGTGCCAGCAGTTTATCATTTGGTGGGGACATTCAGTACTTC	CASSLSFGGDIQYF
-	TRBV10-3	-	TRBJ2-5	TGTGCCATCAGTGAGGGGGGAAACCAGTACTTC	CAISEGGNQYF
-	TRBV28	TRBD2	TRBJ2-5	TGTGCCACCCACCAGGGCGGGAGGAGGAGAGAGACCCAGTACTTC	CATHQGGRRRETQYF
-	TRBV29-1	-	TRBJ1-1	TGCAGCGTTGACAGGGCGAGGACTGAAGCTTTCTTT	CSVDRARTEAFF
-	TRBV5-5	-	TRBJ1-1	TGTGCCAGCAGCTCTCTATCACAAGTAAACACTGAAGCTTTCTTT	CASSSLSQVNTEAFF
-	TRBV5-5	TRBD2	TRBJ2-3	TGTGCCAGCAGCTTGGGTTCGAGCGGGAGTACAGATACGCAGTATTTT	CASSLGSSGSTDTQYF
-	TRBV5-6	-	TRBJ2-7	TGTGCCAGCAGCAACGGGGGGCAGGTCTACGAGCAGTACTTC	CASSNGGQVYEQYF